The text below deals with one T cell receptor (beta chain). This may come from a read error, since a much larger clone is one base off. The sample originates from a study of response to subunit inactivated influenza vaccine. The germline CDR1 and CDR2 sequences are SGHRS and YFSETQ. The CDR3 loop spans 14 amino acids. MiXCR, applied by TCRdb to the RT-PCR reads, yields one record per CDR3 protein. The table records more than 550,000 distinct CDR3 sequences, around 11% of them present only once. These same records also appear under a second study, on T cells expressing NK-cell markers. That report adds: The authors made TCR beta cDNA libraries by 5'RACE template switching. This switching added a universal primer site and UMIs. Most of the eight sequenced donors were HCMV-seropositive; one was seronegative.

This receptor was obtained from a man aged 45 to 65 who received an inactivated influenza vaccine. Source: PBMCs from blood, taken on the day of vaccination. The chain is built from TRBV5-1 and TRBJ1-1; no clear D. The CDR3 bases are TGCGCCAGCAGCTTCAGCGGGGAGAACACTGAAACTTTCTTT. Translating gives CASSFSGENTETFF.